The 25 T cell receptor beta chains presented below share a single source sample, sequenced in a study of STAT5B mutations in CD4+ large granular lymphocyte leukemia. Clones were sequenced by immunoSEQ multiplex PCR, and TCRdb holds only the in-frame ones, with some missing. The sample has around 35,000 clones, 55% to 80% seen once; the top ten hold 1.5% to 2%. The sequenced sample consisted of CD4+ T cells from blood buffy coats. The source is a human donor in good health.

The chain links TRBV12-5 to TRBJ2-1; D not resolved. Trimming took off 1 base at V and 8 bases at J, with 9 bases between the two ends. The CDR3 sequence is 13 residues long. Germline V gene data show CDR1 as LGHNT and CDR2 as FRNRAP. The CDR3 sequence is CASGLGVGDEQFF. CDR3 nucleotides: TGTGCTAGTGGTTTGGGGGTGGGCGATGAGCAGTTCTTC.

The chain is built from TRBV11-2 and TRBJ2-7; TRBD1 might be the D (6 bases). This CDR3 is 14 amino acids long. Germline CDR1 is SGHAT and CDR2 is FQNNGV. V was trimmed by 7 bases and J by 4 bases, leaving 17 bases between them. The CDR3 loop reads CASNPTGTQYEQYF. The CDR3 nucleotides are TGTGCCAGCAACCCCACCGGGACACAGTACGAGCAGTACTTC.

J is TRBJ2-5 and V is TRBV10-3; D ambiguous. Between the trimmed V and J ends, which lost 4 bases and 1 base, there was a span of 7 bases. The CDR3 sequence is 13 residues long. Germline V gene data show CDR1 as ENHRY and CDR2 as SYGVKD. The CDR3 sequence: CAISVGFQETQYF. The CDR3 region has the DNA TGTGCCATCAGTGTGGGGTTCCAAGAGACCCAGTACTTC.

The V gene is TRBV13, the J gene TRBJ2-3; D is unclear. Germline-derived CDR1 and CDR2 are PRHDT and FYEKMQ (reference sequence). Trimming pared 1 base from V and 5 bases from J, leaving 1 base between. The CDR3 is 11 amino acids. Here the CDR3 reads CASSLEDTQYF. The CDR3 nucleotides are TGTGCCAGCAGCTTAGAAGATACGCAGTATTTT.

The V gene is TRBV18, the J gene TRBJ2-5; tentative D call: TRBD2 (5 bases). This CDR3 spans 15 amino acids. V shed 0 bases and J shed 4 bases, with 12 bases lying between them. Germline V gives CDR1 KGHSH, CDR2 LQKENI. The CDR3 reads CASSPPSEGPETQYF. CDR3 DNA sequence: TGTGCCAGCTCACCACCGTCCGAGGGCCCAGAGACCCAGTACTTC.

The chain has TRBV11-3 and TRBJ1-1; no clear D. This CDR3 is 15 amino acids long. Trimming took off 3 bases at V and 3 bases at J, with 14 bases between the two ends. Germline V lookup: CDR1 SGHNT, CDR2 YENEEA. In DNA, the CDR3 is TGTGCCAGCAGCTTTGATGGGTCGAAGTACACTGAAGCTTTCTTT. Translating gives CASSFDGSKYTEAFF.

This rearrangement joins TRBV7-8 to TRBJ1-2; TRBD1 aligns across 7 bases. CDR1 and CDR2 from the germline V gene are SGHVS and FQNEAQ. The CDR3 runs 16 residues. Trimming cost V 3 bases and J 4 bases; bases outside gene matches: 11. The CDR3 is CASSFVGTDTAYGYTF. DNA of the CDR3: TGTGCCAGCAGCTTTGTCGGGACAGATACTGCCTATGGCTACACCTTC.

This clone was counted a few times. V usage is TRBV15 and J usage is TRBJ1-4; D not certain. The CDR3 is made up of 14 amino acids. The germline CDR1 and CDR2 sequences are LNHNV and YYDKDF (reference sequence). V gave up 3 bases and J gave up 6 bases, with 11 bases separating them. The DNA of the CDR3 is TGTGCCACCAGCAGGGCCGGCCAACATGAAAAACTGTTTTTT. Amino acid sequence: CATSRAGQHEKLFF.

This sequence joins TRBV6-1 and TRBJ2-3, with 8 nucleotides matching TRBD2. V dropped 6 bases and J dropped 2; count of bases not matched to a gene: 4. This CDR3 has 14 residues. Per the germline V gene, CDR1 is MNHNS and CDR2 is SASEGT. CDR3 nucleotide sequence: TGTGCCAGCAGCCAAGCGGGGGTCACAGATACGCAGTATTTT. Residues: CASSQAGVTDTQYF.

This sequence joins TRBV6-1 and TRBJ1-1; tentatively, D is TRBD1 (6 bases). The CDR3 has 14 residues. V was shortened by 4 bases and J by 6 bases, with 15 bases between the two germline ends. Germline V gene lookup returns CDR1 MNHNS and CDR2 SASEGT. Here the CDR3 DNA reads TGTGCCAGCAGTGCAACTTACAGGGATGCTGAAGCTTTCTTT. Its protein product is CASSATYRDAEAFF.

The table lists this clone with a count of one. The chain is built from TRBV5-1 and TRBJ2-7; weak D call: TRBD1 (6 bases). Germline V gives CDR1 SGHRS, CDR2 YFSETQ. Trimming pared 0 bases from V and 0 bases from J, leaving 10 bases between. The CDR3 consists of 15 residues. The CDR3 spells CASSLGDTSSYEQYF. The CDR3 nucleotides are TGCGCCAGCAGCTTGGGGGACACGAGCTCCTACGAGCAGTACTTC.

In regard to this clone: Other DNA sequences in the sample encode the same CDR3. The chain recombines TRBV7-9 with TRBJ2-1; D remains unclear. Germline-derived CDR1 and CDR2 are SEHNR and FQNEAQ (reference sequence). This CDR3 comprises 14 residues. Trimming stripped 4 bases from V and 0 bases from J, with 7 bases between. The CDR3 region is CASSSVPSYNEQFF. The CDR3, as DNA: TGTGCCAGCAGCTCGGTCCCCTCCTACAATGAGCAGTTCTTC. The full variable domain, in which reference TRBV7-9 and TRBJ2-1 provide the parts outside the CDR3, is DTGVSQNPRHKITKRGQNVTFRCDPISEHNRLYWYRQTLGQGPEFLTYFQNEAQLEKSRLLSDRFSAERPKGSFSTLEIQRTEQGDSAMYLCASSSVPSYNEQFFGPGTRLTVL.

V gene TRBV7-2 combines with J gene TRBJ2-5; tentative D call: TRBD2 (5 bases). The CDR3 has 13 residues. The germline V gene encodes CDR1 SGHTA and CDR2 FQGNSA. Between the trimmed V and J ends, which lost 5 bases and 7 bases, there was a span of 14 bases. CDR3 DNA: TGTGCCAGCAGCGCGGGCCCCGGAGCGACCCAGTACTTC. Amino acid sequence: CASSAGPGATQYF.

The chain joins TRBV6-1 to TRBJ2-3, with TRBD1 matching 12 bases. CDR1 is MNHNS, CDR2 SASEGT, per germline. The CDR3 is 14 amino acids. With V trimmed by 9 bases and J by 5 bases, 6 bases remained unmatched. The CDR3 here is CASAGQGAEDTQYF. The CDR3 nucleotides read TGTGCCAGTGCGGGACAGGGGGCTGAAGATACGCAGTATTTT.

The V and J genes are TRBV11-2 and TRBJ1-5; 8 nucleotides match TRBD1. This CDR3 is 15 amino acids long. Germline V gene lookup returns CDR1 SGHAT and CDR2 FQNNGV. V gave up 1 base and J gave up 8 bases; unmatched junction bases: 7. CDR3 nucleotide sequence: TGTGCCAGCAGCTTAGGGGACAGGAGGGGTGAGCCCCAGCATTTT. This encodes CASSLGDRRGEPQHF. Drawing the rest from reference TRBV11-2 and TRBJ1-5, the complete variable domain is EAGVAQSPRYKIIEKRQSVAFWCNPISGHATLYWYQQILGQGPKLLIQFQNNGVVDDSQLPKDRFSAERLKGVDSTLKIQPAKLEDSAVYLCASSLGDRRGEPQHFGDGTRLSIL.

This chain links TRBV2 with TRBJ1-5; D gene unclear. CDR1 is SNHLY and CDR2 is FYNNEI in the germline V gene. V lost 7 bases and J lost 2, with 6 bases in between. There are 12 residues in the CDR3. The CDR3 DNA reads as TGTGCCAGCAATGGAGGCAATCAGCCCCAGCATTTT. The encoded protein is CASNGGNQPQHF.

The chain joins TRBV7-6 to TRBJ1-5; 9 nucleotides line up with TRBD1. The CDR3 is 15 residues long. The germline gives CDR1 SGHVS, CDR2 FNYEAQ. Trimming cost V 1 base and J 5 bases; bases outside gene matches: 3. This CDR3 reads CASSLGQGEYQPQHF. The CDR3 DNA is TGTGCCAGCAGCTTAGGACAGGGGGAATATCAGCCCCAGCATTTT.

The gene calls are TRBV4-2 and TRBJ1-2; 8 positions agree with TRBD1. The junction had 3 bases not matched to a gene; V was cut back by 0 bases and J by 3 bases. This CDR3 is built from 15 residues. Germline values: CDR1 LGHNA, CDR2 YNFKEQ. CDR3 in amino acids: CASSQDQGADYGYTF. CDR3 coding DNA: TGTGCCAGCAGCCAAGATCAGGGGGCTGACTATGGCTACACCTTC.

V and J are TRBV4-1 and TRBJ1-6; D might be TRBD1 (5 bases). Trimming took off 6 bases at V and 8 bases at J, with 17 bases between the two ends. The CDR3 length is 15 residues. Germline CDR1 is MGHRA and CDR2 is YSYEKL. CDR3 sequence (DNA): TGCGCCAGCAGACGCCTCGGGCAGGGAGATTCACCCCTCCACTTT. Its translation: CASRRLGQGDSPLHF.

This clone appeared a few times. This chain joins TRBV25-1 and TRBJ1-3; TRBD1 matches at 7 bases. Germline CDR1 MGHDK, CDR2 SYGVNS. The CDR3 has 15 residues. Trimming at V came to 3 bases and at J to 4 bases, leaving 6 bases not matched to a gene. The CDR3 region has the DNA TGTGCCAGCAGTGACCGTAGACAGGGCGGAAACACCATATATTTT. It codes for CASSDRRQGGNTIYF.

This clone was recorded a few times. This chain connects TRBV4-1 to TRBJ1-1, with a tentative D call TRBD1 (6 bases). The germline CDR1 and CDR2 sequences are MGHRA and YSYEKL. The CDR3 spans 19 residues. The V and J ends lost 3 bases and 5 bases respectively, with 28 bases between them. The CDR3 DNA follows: TGCGCCAGCAGCCACAGGATTCGGACCCTACAGGGAAGTGGAACTGAAGCTTTCTTT. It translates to CASSHRIRTLQGSGTEAFF.

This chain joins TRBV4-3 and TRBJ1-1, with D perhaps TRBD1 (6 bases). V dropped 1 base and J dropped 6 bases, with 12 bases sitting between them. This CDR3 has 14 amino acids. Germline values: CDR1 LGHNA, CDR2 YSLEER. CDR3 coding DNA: TGCGCCAGCAGCCAAGCGCAATGGACAGCTGAAGCTTTCTTT. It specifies CASSQAQWTAEAFF.

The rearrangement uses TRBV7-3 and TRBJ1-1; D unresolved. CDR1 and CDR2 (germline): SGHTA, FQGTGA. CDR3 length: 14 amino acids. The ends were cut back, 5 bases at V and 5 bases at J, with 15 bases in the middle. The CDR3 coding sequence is TGTGCCAGCAGCCCCAATCCGTTAAAGACTGAAGCTTTCTTT. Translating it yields CASSPNPLKTEAFF.

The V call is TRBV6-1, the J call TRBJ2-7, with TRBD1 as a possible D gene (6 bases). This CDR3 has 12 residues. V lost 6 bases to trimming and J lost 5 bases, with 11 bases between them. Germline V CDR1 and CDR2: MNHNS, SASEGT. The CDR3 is CASSQTGNEQYF. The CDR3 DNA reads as TGTGCCAGCAGCCAAACAGGGAACGAGCAGTACTTC.

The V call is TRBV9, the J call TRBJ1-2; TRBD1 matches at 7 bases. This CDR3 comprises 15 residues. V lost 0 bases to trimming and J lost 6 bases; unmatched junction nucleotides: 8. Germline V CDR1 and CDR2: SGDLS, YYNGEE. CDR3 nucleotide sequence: TGTGCCAGCAGCGTAGGGCGACAGGGTGGCGATGGCTACACCTTC. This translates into CASSVGRQGGDGYTF. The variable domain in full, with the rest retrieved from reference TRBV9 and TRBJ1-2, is DSGVTQTPKHLITATGQRVTLRCSPRSGDLSVYWYQQSLDQGLQFLIQYYNGEERAKGNILERFSAQQFPDLHSELNLSSLELGDSALYFCASSVGRQGGDGYTFGSGTRLTVV.